This T cell receptor delta chain was sequenced during a study of γδ T cells in repeated Plasmodium falciparum infection. The V gene's germline CDR1 is GEAIGNYY and CDR2 EKD. This CDR3 is 19 amino acids long. Study-level points and caveats: Repeated controlled infections reportedly drove waves of new clonotype selection in Vdelta2-negative, mostly Vdelta1+, gammadelta repertoires.

This clone has only a few counts. The target antigen is unknown. TCRdb assigns this DNA the protein of a much larger clone, which departs from its translation at residue 17; this likely reflects a read error, and the protein shown comes from translating the DNA. Both TRG and TRD chains were sequenced from each sorted sample. TCRdb re-called the multiplex PCR reads via CATT. The repertoire holds approximately 93,000 delta-chain clones, with less than 1% as singletons. Flow sorting of PBMC yielded separate Vgamma9/Vdelta2+ and Vdelta2-negative gammadelta T cell populations for bulk repertoire analysis.

Sequenced sample: gamma-delta T cells from blood. The clonotype originates from a pool of human donors (malaria-infected and uninfected, not separated). The chain recombines TRDV2 with TRDJ1; 12 nucleotides match TRDD3. DNA of the CDR3: TGTGCCTGCATTACGTACTGGGGGATACCCTCCCCGTACACCGGTAAACGCATCTTT. Translated, it gives CACITYWGIPSPYTGKRIF.